The 9 T cell receptor beta chains below come from one sample, sequenced in a study of blood T cell repertoires in COVID-19. Sequencing was performed with immunoSEQ multiplex PCR; in TCRdb, only in-frame clones are kept and a portion is missing. The sample shows around 250,000 clones, 85% to 90% of them seen only once. Sequenced: peripheral blood. All receptors derive from a woman aged 55-69 years with COVID-19, enrolled during active disease.

V and J are TRBV19 and TRBJ2-1, with TRBD2 matching over 12 bases. The CDR3 is 15 amino acids. The V gene's germline CDR1 is LNHDA and CDR2 SQIVND (reference sequence). J gave up 8 bases and V 8 bases, and 10 bases lay outside the gene matches. CDR3 coding DNA: TGTGCCAGTCAACTAGCGGGGGGACTACGTGATGAGCAGTTCTTC. Amino acid sequence: CASQLAGGLRDEQFF.

The rearrangement links TRBV19 to TRBJ1-2; the match to TRBD1 covers 11 bases. Germline V gene data show CDR1 as LNHDA and CDR2 as SQIVND (reference sequence). CDR3 size: 15 residues. The junction had 4 bases not matched to a gene; V was cut back by 3 bases and J by 4 bases. CDR3 protein: CASSIRDRGAYGYTF. CDR3 DNA: TGTGCCAGTAGTATTAGGGACAGGGGGGCCTATGGCTACACCTTC.

There are a few counts of this clone. J is TRBJ1-4 and V is TRBV15, with D possibly being TRBD1 (5 bases). The CDR3 sequence is 13 residues long. With 6 bases removed from V and 5 bases from J, the gap between germline ends came to 10 bases. Germline V gives CDR1 LNHNV, CDR2 YYDKDF (reference sequence). CDR3 DNA: TGTGCCACCAGTCCAGGGCCGAATGAAAAACTGTTTTTT. It is translated as CATSPGPNEKLFF.

The chain joins TRBV19 to TRBJ2-1, with D hard to call. Trimming took 4 bases from V and 2 from J, leaving 6 bases between them. CDR3 length: 13 amino acids. Germline V CDR1 and CDR2: LNHDA, SQIVND (reference sequence). The CDR3 DNA is TGTGCCAGTAGTACCCCTACCTACAATGAGCAGTTCTTC. It translates to CASSTPTYNEQFF.

Turning to this clone: The junction shows a germline mismatch at one end, possibly a read error. The chain recombines TRBV7-2 with TRBJ1-6; 8 nucleotides align to TRBD1. Germline V gene data show CDR1 as SGHTA and CDR2 as FQGNSA. The CDR3 sequence is 15 residues long. CDR3 in amino acids: CASSRRGRTGSLLHF. CDR3 DNA sequence: TGTGCCAGCAGCCGTAGGGGCCGGACAGGGTCACTCCTCCACTTT.

The rearrangement links TRBV19 to TRBJ1-5; 9 bases are shared with TRBD1. Losses at the gene ends were 1 base for V and 0 bases for J; bases not matched to a gene: 1. The CDR3 loop spans 16 amino acids. From germline, CDR1 is LNHDA and CDR2 SQIVND (reference sequence). The CDR3 DNA sequence: TGTGCCAGTAGTATAGGGACAGGGGATAGCAATCAGCCCCAGCATTTT. Amino acids: CASSIGTGDSNQPQHF.

This sequence joins TRBV11-2 and TRBJ1-4, with D unclear. CDR1 is SGHAT, CDR2 FQNNGV, per germline. This CDR3 spans 14 amino acids. V lost 3 bases, J lost 8 bases, and 13 bases lay in between. The CDR3 protein is CASSFGGEWEKLFF. The DNA for the CDR3 is TGTGCCAGCAGCTTCGGTGGGGAGTGGGAAAAACTGTTTTTT.

The V call is TRBV19, the J call TRBJ1-3; 9 nucleotides align to TRBD1. V lost 6 bases, J lost 0 bases, and 12 bases stayed unmatched. Per the germline V gene, CDR1 is LNHDA and CDR2 is SQIVND (reference sequence). The length of the CDR3 is 18 residues. The CDR3 sequence: CASSPGTGIGGSGNTIYF. CDR3 nucleotide sequence: TGTGCCAGTAGCCCCGGGACAGGGATTGGGGGCTCTGGAAACACCATATATTTT. Looking up the rest from reference TRBV19 and TRBJ1-3 gives the full variable domain: DGGITQSPKYLFRKEGQNVTLSCEQNLNHDAMYWYRQDPGQGLRLIYYSQIVNDFQKGDIAEGYSVSREKKESFPLTVTSAQKNPTAFYLCASSPGTGIGGSGNTIYFGEGSWLTVV.

The chain links TRBV2 to TRBJ2-6; perhaps TRBD1 as D (5 bases). Per germline, CDR1 SNHLY and CDR2 FYNNEI. The CDR3 contains 17 residues. Trimming removed 2 bases from V and 0 bases from J, with 11 bases in between. The CDR3 DNA follows: TGTGCCAGCAGTGAAAGCAGGGCACTCTCTGGGGCCAACGTCCTGACTTTC. This codes for CASSESRALSGANVLTF. The full variable domain, its missing parts supplied by reference TRBV2 and TRBJ2-6, is EPEVTQTPSHQVTQMGQEVILRCVPISNHLYFYWYRQILGQKVEFLVSFYNNEISEKSEIFDDQFSVERPDGSNFTLKIRSTKLEDSAMYFCASSESRALSGANVLTFGAGSRLTVL.